A selection of T cell receptor beta chains follows, all from one sample in a study of regulatory T cells in long-lasting Graves disease. Each CDR3 protein gets one entry after TCRdb re-called the multiplex PCR reads with MiXCR. This sample carries a few hundred thousand distinct CDR3 sequences, around 20% of them seen once, and the ten largest clones take 14%. The sample consisted of peripheral blood mononuclear cells (PBMCs), taken at new diagnosis, from a patient treated with antithyroid drugs. The receptor source for this set is a female donor with Graves disease. Both conserved end residues are part of each CDR3. A D gene is named only where the DNA matches it firmly. The listing skips clone size in some rows; elsewhere it reads once, few, many or a size class.

v_gene	j_gene	abundance	d_gene	CDR3nt	CDR3aa
TRBV20-1	TRBJ2-3	many	NA	TGCAGTGCTAGAGTGACATCGGAAAATACGCAGTATTTT	CSARVTSENTQYF
TRBV5-1	TRBJ2-1	many	TRBD1	TGCGCCAGCAGACCCCGGGACAGGGCGTACAATGAGCAGTTCTTC	CASRPRDRAYNEQFF
TRBV28	TRBJ1-5	many	NA	TGTGCCAGCAGTTTATCGGGACGGAATAATCAGCCCCAGCATTTT	CASSLSGRNNQPQHF
TRBV20-1	TRBJ1-5	many	NA	TGCAGTGCATCCCGGGACGGTGGCAATCAGCCCCAGCATTTT	CSASRDGGNQPQHF
TRBV11-1	TRBJ2-5	many	TRBD2	TGTGCCAGCAGCCCTATCGGCGGGGGGGCCCAAGAGACCCAGTACTTC	CASSPIGGGAQETQYF
TRBV4-2	TRBJ2-3	few	NA	TGTGCCAGCGCGGGGGACACACTACAGGATACGCAGTATTTT	CASAGDTLQDTQYF
TRBV5-1	TRBJ2-1	NA	NA	TGCGCCAGCAGCTTGGGCCTGACTGCGGTCGATGAGCAGTTCTTC	CASSLGLTAVDEQFF
TRBV5-1	TRBJ2-4	many	NA	TGCGCCAGCAGCTTGTGGGGTACGAAAAACATTCAGTACTTC	CASSLWGTKNIQYF
TRBV11-3	TRBJ2-7	NA	TRBD2	TGTGCCAGCAGCCCATACGGACTAGAGGCCTACGAGCAGTACTTC	CASSPYGLEAYEQYF
TRBV20-1	TRBJ2-1	many	TRBD2	TGCAGTGCTAGAGCCCTTAGCGGGAGGCTAAATGAGCAGTTCTTC	CSARALSGRLNEQFF
TRBV20-1	TRBJ2-7	many	NA	TGCAGTGCTAGTGGTCTGGGGGGGCCCTACGAGCAGTACTTC	CSASGLGGPYEQYF
TRBV11-3	TRBJ1-4	many	NA	TGTGCCAGCAGCACACCCGGGGAAGGAAAACTGTTTTTT	CASSTPGEGKLFF
TRBV2	TRBJ1-5	many	NA	TGTGCCAGCAGTGAAAGAATGGGCAGAGGCAATCAGCCCCAGCATTTT	CASSERMGRGNQPQHF
TRBV27	TRBJ1-1	many	NA	TGTGCCAGCAGGACAGGACAGATGAACACTGAAGCTTTCTTT	CASRTGQMNTEAFF
TRBV7-2	TRBJ2-1	many	NA	TGTGCCAGCAGCTTAGGAGGCGGAAACTCCTACAATGAGCAGTTCTTC	CASSLGGGNSYNEQFF
TRBV7-3	TRBJ2-3	many	TRBD2	TGTGCCAGCAGCCGGACTAGTCTCATGGATACGCAGTATTTT	CASSRTSLMDTQYF
TRBV11-2	TRBJ2-3	NA	TRBD2	TGTGCCAGCAGCTCCCAAGTAGCGGGAGAAACAGATACGCAGTATTTT	CASSSQVAGETDTQYF
TRBV7-9	TRBJ2-5	NA	TRBD2	TGTGCCAGCAGCTTGGGTCTAGCGGGGTCCCAAGAGACCCAGTACTTC	CASSLGLAGSQETQYF
TRBV20-1	TRBJ1-2	NA	NA	TGCAGTGCTAGAGAAGTCGGACAGCTTCCCTATGGCTACACCTTC	CSAREVGQLPYGYTF
TRBV7-9	TRBJ2-7	many	NA	TGTGCCAGCGGTCCACTGGACTCCTACGAGCAGTACTTC	CASGPLDSYEQYF
TRBV11-2	TRBJ2-5	many	NA	TGTGCCAGCAGCCGGAGCGGCGGCCTAGCAGGGACCCAGTACTTC	CASSRSGGLAGTQYF
TRBV9	TRBJ2-2	NA	TRBD2	TGTGCCAGCAGCGTAGAACCGCGGGGGGCAACCGGGGAGCTGTTTTTT	CASSVEPRGATGELFF
TRBV5-5	TRBJ2-1	many	NA	TGTGCCAGCAGCTTGGAATCTACCTACAATGAGCAGTTCTTC	CASSLESTYNEQFF
TRBV7-2	TRBJ1-2	few	NA	TGTGCCAGCAGCCCCCTTTCGGGGGCAGGGGGCTACACCTTC	CASSPLSGAGGYTF
TRBV6-9	TRBJ1-2	many	NA	TGTGCCAGCAGTTACGCAGGGAAGAATGGCTACACCTTC	CASSYAGKNGYTF
TRBV6-2/TRBV6-3	TRBJ2-1	NA	NA	TGTGCCAGCAGTGACTCTCAGGGACCCGCTAGGCAGTTCTTC	CASSDSQGPARQFF
TRBV6-5	TRBJ2-7	many	NA	TGTGCCAGCAGTTCGTTCTCCGGGACCCTCTCCTACGAGCAGTACTTC	CASSSFSGTLSYEQYF
TRBV20-1	TRBJ1-6	many	TRBD1	TGCAGTGCTAGAGACCTCGGGACAGGAGGTTCGTCACCCCTCCACTTT	CSARDLGTGGSSPLHF
TRBV27	TRBJ2-7	NA	TRBD2	TGTGCCAGCAGTTCGACCCCACTAGCGCTCTCCTACGAGCAGTACTTC	CASSSTPLALSYEQYF
TRBV7-9	TRBJ2-1	many	NA	TGTGCCAGCAGCCCGGACGGCGGGCGCGTCGATGAGCAGTTCTTC	CASSPDGGRVDEQFF
TRBV5-4	TRBJ1-1	NA	NA	TGTGCCAGCAGCTTGAGCCAAGGGTTCCCTGAAGCTTTCTTT	CASSLSQGFPEAFF
TRBV9	TRBJ1-1	many	NA	TGTGCCAGCAGCGTACAGGCTGCCACTGAAGCTTTCTTT	CASSVQAATEAFF
TRBV6-2/TRBV6-3	TRBJ2-7	many	TRBD1	TGTGCCAGCAGTTACTATGGGACAGGGGTGGACGAGCAGTACTTC	CASSYYGTGVDEQYF
TRBV5-1	TRBJ1-1	many	NA	TGCGCCAGCAGCCAGACAGAGTACACTGAAGCTTTCTTT	CASSQTEYTEAFF
TRBV6-2/TRBV6-3	TRBJ1-6	many	NA	TGTGCCAGCAGTTACGGTGGTTCACCCCTCCACTTT	CASSYGGSPLHF
TRBV6-9	TRBJ1-1	NA	NA	TGTGCCAGCAGTTACGAAGTTAAAAGCACTGAAGCTTTCTTT	CASSYEVKSTEAFF
TRBV20-1	TRBJ2-1	many	TRBD2	TGCAGTGCTATCCACGGACTAGCGGAGGGGAATGAGCAGTTCTTC	CSAIHGLAEGNEQFF
TRBV5-1	TRBJ2-5	many	NA	TGCGCCAGCAGGATGGACCAAGAGACCCAGTACTTC	CASRMDQETQYF
TRBV19	TRBJ2-3	many	TRBD2	TGTGCCAGTAGTCCAGCGGGAGCAGGCACAGATACGCAGTATTTT	CASSPAGAGTDTQYF
TRBV29-1	TRBJ2-3	NA	TRBD2	TGCAGCAACCGACTAGCGGGAGGGATCGGCACGCAGTATTTT	CSNRLAGGIGTQYF
TRBV20-1	TRBJ2-1	many	NA	TGCAGTGCTAGAGCCAGGGGCGGAACCTTCAATGAGCAGTTCTTC	CSARARGGTFNEQFF
TRBV7-2	TRBJ2-1	many	TRBD2	TGTGCCAGCAAACTTAGCGGGGGCCGGGGCAATGAGCAGTTCTTC	CASKLSGGRGNEQFF
TRBV20-1	TRBJ1-6	many	TRBD1	TGCAGTGCGCGGACAGGTCGAAGCTCCTATAATTCACCCCTCCACTTT	CSARTGRSSYNSPLHF
TRBV12-3/TRBV12-4	TRBJ2-3	NA	NA	TGTGCCAGCACCGGCTGGGGGACCGGCACAGATACGCAGTATTTT	CASTGWGTGTDTQYF
TRBV3-1	TRBJ1-5	many	NA	TGTGCCAGCAGCCCGGGGAGGGGGAATCAGCCCCAGCATTTT	CASSPGRGNQPQHF
TRBV11-2	TRBJ2-1	NA	TRBD2	TGTGCCAGCAGCTCATACCGGACTCGCGGGAGGACGACTGGGCAGTTCTTC	CASSSYRTRGRTTGQFF
TRBV29-1	TRBJ2-5	many	TRBD2	TGCAGCGTTGGTCTTATGGCGGGGGGCGAGACCCAGTACTTC	CSVGLMAGGETQYF
TRBV12-3/TRBV12-4	TRBJ2-7	many	TRBD1	TGTGCCAGCAGAAAACCGGGACAGCCCTACGAGCAGTACTTC	CASRKPGQPYEQYF
TRBV7-2	TRBJ2-7	many	NA	TGTGCCAGCAGCGGGCCAGTAAGCGGAGATTACTACGAGCAGTACTTC	CASSGPVSGDYYEQYF
TRBV19	TRBJ1-5	NA	TRBD1	TGTGCCAGTAGTTCCCGGGGAGGGGGCTATCAGCCCCAGCATTTT	CASSSRGGGYQPQHF
TRBV27	TRBJ2-1	many	TRBD2	TGTGCCAGCAGGATAGCGGGGGGGCGATCGAATGAGCAGTTCTTC	CASRIAGGRSNEQFF
TRBV12-3/TRBV12-4	TRBJ1-5	many	NA	TGTGCCAGCAGTTCCACGGGGAGCAATCAGCCCCAGCATTTT	CASSSTGSNQPQHF
TRBV7-2	TRBJ2-1	many	TRBD2	TGTGCCAGCAGCTTACCCTGGGTAGCGGGGCAGTTCTTC	CASSLPWVAGQFF
TRBV7-2	TRBJ1-2	many	NA	TGTGGCACCGGCGGGGGAAATGACTATGGCTACACCTTC	CGTGGGNDYGYTF
TRBV6-5	TRBJ1-2	NA	NA	TGTGCCATCAGTTACCCGGGTGGCTACACCTTC	CAISYPGGYTF
TRBV19	TRBJ2-2	few	NA	TGTGCCACGGGACTGAACACCGGGGAGCTGTTTTTT	CATGLNTGELFF
TRBV6-2/TRBV6-3	TRBJ2-7	many	NA	TGTGCCAGCAGCTTACCGCAAACGGGCTACGAGCAGTACTTC	CASSLPQTGYEQYF